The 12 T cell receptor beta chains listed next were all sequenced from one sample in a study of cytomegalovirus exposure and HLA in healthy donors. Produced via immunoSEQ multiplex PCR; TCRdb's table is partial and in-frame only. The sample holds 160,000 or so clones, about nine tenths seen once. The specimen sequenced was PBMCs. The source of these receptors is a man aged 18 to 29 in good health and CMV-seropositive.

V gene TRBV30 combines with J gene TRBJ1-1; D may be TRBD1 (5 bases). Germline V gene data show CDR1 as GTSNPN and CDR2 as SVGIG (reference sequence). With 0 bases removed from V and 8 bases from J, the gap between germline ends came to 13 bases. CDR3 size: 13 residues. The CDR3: CAWSVKGGGEAFF. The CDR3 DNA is TGTGCCTGGAGTGTAAAGGGTGGGGGGGAAGCTTTCTTT.

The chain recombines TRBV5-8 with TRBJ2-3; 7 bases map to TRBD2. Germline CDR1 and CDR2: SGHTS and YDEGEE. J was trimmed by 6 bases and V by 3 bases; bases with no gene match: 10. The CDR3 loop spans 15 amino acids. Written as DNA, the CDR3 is TGTGCCAGCAGCTCGCGGGAGTACAGTCCGGATACGCAGTATTTT. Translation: CASSSREYSPDTQYF.

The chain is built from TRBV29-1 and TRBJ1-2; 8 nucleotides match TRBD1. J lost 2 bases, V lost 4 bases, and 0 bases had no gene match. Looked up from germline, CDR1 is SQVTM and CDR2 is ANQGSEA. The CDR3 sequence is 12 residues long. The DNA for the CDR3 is TGCAGCGTTGGACAGGGGAACTATGGCTACACCTTC. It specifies CSVGQGNYGYTF.

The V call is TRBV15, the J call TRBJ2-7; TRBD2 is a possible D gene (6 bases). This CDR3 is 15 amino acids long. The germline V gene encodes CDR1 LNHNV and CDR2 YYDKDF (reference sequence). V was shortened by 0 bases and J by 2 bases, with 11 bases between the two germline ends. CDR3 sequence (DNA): TGTGCCACCAGCAGAGATAGCGGACTCCCCTACGAGCAGTACTTC. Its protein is CATSRDSGLPYEQYF.

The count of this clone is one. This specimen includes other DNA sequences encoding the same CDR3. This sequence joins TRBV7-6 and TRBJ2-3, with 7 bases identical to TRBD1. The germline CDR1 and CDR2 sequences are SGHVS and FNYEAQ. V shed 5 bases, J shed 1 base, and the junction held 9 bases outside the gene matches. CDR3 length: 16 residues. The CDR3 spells CASSPRQGARTDTQYF. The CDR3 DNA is TGTGCCAGCAGCCCGCGACAGGGAGCCCGCACAGATACGCAGTATTTT.

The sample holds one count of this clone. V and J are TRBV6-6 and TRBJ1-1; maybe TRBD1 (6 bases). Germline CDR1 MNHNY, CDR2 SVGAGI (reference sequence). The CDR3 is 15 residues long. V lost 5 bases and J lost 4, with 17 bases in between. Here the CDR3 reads CASSQPKGGSTEAFF. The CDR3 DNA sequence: TGTGCCAGCAGTCAACCGAAAGGGGGTAGCACTGAAGCTTTCTTT.

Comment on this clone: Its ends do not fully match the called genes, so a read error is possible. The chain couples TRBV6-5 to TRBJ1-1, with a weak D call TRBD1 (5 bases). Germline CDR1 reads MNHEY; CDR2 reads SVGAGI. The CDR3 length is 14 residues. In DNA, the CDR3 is TGTGCCAGCAGTTACTCCACAGGATCCTCTGAGGCTTTCTTT. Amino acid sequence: CASSYSTGSSEAFF.

The CDR3 sequence: CASNSGYPYEQYF. The CDR3 DNA sequence: TGTGCCAGCAATAGCGGATACCCCTACGAGCAGTACTTC. The rearrangement links TRBV2 to TRBJ2-7; D might be TRBD2 (6 bases). Germline V CDR1 and CDR2: SNHLY, FYNNEI. This CDR3 has 13 residues. Trimming took 7 bases from V and 2 from J, leaving 12 bases between them.

CDR3: CAVNRASGTEAFF. The CDR3 DNA reads as TGTGCCGTCAACAGGGCCTCGGGCACTGAAGCTTTCTTT. The V and J genes are TRBV10-3 and TRBJ1-1; possible D gene TRBD1, 6 bases. The CDR3 is made up of 13 amino acids. V was shortened by 11 bases and J by 4 bases, with 17 bases between the two germline ends. Germline V gene lookup returns CDR1 ENHRY and CDR2 SYGVKD.

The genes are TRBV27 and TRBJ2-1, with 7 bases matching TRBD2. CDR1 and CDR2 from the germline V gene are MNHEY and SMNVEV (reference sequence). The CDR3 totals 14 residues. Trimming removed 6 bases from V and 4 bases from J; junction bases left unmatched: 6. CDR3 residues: CASSPSGPYNEQFF. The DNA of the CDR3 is TGTGCCAGCAGCCCTAGCGGCCCGTACAATGAGCAGTTCTTC.

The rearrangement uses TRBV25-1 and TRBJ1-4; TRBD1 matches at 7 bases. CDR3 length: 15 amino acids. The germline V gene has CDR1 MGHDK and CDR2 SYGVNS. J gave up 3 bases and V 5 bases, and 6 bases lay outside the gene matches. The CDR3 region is CASSTRRGSNEKLFF. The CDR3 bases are TGTGCCAGCAGTACCCGCAGGGGGTCTAATGAAAAACTGTTTTTT. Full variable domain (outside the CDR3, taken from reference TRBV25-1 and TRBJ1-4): EADIYQTPRYLVIGTGKKITLECSQTMGHDKMYWYQQDPGMELHLIHYSYGVNSTEKGDLSSESTVSRIRTEHFPLTLESARPSHTSQYLCASSTRRGSNEKLFFGSGTQLSVL.

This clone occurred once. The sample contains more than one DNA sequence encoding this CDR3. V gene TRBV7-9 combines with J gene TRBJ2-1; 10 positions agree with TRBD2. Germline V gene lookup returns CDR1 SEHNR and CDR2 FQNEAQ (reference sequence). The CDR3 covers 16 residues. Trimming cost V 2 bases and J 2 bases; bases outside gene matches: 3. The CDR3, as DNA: TGTGCCAGCAGCTTAAGCCTAGCGGGGGCCTACAATGAGCAGTTCTTC. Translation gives CASSLSLAGAYNEQFF.